The clone carrying this TCR beta chain was seen only a few times. The entry originates in a study of T cell repertoires in ileal Crohn's disease. Sequencing was performed with immunoSEQ multiplex PCR; in TCRdb, only in-frame clones are kept and a portion is missing. The sample lists roughly 16,000 clones; 85% to 95% were seen once. The sample consisted of ileal tissue. This TCR came from an adult with Crohn's disease.

The CDR3 nucleotides are TGTGCCAGCAGCCAAAAGACAGGCCCCCTGGGGAATGAGCAGTTCTTC. It translates to CASSQKTGPLGNEQFF. This chain connects TRBV16 to TRBJ2-1; D possibly corresponds to TRBD1 (6 bases). Trimming removed 2 bases at V and 7 bases at J, with 18 bases between. The CDR3 has 16 residues. CDR1 KGHSY and CDR2 FQNENV come from the germline V gene.